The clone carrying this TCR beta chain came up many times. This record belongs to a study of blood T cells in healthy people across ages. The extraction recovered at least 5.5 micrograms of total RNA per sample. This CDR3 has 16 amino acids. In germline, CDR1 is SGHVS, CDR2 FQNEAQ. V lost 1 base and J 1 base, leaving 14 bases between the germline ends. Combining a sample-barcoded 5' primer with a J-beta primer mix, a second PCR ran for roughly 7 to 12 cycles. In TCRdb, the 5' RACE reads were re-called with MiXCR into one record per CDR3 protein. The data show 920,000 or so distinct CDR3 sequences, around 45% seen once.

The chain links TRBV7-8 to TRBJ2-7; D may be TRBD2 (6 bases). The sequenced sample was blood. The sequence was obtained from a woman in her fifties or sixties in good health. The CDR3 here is CASSLGRRRGSYEQYF. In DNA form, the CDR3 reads TGTGCCAGCAGCTTAGGACGAAGGAGGGGTTCCTACGAGCAGTACTTC.